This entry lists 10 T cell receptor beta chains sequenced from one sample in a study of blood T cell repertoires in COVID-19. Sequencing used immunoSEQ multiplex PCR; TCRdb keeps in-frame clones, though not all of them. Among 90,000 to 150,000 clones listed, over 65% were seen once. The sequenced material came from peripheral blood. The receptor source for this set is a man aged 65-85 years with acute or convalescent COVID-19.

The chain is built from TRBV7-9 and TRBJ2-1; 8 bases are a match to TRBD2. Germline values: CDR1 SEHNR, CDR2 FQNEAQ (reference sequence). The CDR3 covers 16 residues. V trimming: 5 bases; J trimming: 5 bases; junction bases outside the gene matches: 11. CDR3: CASSPRGAGGHNEQFF. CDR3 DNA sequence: TGTGCCAGCAGCCCTCGAGGTGCGGGGGGACACAATGAGCAGTTCTTC.

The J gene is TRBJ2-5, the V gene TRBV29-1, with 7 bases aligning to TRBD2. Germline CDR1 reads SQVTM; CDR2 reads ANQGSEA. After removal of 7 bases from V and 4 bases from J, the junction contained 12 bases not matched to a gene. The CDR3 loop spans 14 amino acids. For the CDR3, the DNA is TGCAGCGCCGAAGGGCGGGAGTGGGGAGAGACCCAGTACTTC. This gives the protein CSAEGREWGETQYF.

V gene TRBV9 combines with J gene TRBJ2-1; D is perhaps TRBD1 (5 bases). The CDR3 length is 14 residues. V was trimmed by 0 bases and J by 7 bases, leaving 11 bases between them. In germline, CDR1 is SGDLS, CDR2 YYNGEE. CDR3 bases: TGTGCCAGCAGCGTAGTTTATCAGGGTAATGAGCAGTTCTTC. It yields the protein CASSVVYQGNEQFF.

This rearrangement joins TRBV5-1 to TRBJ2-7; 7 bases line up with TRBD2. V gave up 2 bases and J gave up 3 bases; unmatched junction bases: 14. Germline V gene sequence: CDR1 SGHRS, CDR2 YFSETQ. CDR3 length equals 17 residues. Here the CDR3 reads CASSFAMGGDYIYEQYF. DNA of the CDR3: TGCGCCAGCAGCTTCGCGATGGGCGGGGACTACATCTACGAGCAGTACTTC.

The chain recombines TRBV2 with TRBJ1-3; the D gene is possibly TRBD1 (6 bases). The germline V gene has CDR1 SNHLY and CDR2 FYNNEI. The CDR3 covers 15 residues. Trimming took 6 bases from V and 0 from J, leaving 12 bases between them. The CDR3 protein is CASRRTAGSGNTIYF. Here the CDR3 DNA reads TGTGCCAGCAGACGGACAGCCGGCTCTGGAAACACCATATATTTT.

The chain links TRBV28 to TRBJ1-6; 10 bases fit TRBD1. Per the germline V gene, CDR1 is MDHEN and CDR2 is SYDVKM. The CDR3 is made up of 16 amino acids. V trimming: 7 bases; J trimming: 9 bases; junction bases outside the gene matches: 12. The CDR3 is CASKFPGTGDLSPLHF. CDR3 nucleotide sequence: TGTGCCAGCAAATTTCCCGGGACAGGGGATCTTTCACCCCTCCACTTT.

Here the CDR3 DNA reads TGTGCCAGCAGTTCGGGCCCCGGGACAGGGGGTCGAAGGCAGTACTTC. This encodes CASSSGPGTGGRRQYF. The J gene is TRBJ2-7, the V gene TRBV6-5; 11 bases align to TRBD1. Unmatched junction bases numbered 14, after V lost 4 bases and J lost 9 bases. The germline CDR1 and CDR2 sequences are MNHEY and SVGAGI. The CDR3 length is 16 residues.

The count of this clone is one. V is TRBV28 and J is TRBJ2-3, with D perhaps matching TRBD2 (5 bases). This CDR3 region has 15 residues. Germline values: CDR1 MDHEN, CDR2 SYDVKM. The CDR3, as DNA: TGTGGGACCAAAGCGGAGATGTGGGGCACAGATACGCAGTATTTT. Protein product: CGTKAEMWGTDTQYF.

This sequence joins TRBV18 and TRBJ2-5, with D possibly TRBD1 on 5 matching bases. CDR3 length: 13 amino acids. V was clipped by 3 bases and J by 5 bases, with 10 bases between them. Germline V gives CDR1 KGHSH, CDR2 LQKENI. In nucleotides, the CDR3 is TGTGCCAGCTCACCGCTCCAGGGCGAGACCCAGTACTTC. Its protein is CASSPLQGETQYF.

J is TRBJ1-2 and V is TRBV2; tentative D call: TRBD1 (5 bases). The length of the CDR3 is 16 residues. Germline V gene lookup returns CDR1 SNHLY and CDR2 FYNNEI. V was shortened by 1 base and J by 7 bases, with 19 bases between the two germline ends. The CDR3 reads CASSEGLRQTAAGYTF. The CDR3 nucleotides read TGTGCCAGCAGTGAAGGTCTACGACAGACGGCGGCTGGCTACACCTTC.